The 24 T cell receptor beta chains below come from one sample, sequenced in a study of human thymus T cells. Data came from immunoSEQ multiplex PCR; TCRdb stores just in-frame clones and leaves some out. In the table there are about 50,000 clones, roughly 94% of which are singletons. Sequencing used blood. These receptors came from a girl less than two years old with a congenital heart defect but otherwise immunologically healthy.

The chain is built from TRBV2 and TRBJ1-1; D might be TRBD1 (5 bases). Germline lookup yields CDR1 SNHLY and CDR2 FYNNEI. Between the trimmed V and J ends, which lost 6 bases and 4 bases, there was a span of 9 bases. This CDR3 spans 12 amino acids. CDR3 in DNA: TGTGCCAGCAGGAAGGGGCTCACTGAAGCTTTCTTT. This gives the protein CASRKGLTEAFF.

The chain employs TRBV6-1 and TRBJ2-1; D might be TRBD1 or TRBD2, each matching 5 bases. CDR3 length equals 13 residues. Germline assignment: CDR1 MNHNS and CDR2 SASEGT. Trimming removed 1 base from V and 8 bases from J, with 9 bases in between. The CDR3 loop is CASSEVRGDEQFF. CDR3 DNA: TGTGCCAGCAGTGAAGTTAGAGGGGATGAGCAGTTCTTC.

The genes are TRBV6-5 and TRBJ2-7; maybe TRBD2 (5 bases). V shed 4 bases and J shed 5 bases, with 15 bases lying between them. The germline V gene has CDR1 MNHEY and CDR2 SVGAGI. The CDR3 consists of 14 residues. CDR3 protein: CASSLSRERDEQYF. The CDR3 nucleotides read TGTGCCAGCAGTTTGAGTAGGGAGAGGGACGAGCAGTACTTC.

CDR3 sequence: CASNKRTDTQYF. CDR3 DNA: TGTGCCAGCAACAAAAGGACAGATACGCAGTATTTT. This chain joins TRBV7-9 and TRBJ2-3; D unresolved. V lost 7 bases to trimming and J lost 3 bases, with 8 bases between them. Germline CDR1 is SEHNR and CDR2 is FQNEAQ (reference sequence). The CDR3 has 12 residues.

Only one count was recorded for this clone. The V and J genes are TRBV30 and TRBJ2-3; 12 positions agree with TRBD2. The CDR3 is made up of 16 amino acids. V lost 3 bases to trimming and J lost 11 bases; unmatched junction nucleotides: 15. Germline V gene lookup returns CDR1 GTSNPN and CDR2 SVGIG (reference sequence). CDR3 coding DNA: TGTGCCTGGAGGGCCAGGTTGCTAGCGGGAGGGTCGGGGCAGTATTTT. As protein: CAWRARLLAGGSGQYF.

The V call is TRBV2, the J call TRBJ1-2; 8 bases agree with TRBD1. The CDR3 contains 15 residues. Germline V CDR1 and CDR2: SNHLY, FYNNEI. Trimming removed 6 bases from V and 4 bases from J; junction bases left unmatched: 10. The CDR3 here is CASRGIRGQIYGYTF. The CDR3, as DNA: TGTGCCAGCAGGGGCATCAGGGGGCAGATCTATGGCTACACCTTC.

This sequence joins TRBV29-1 and TRBJ2-2; 8 bases align to TRBD2. Per germline, CDR1 SQVTM and CDR2 ANQGSEA. J gave up 2 bases and V 7 bases, and 15 bases lay outside the gene matches. The CDR3 is 17 residues long. The chain's CDR3 is CSAAGGTSRANTGELFF. The CDR3 DNA follows: TGCAGCGCCGCGGGGGGTACAAGTCGAGCAAACACCGGGGAGCTGTTTTTT.

This clone has a handful of counts. This chain connects TRBV28 to TRBJ1-2, with D possibly matching TRBD1 (6 bases). This CDR3 is 17 amino acids long. V dropped 3 bases and J dropped 1 base, with 18 bases sitting between them. Germline loops: CDR1 MDHEN, CDR2 SYDVKM. The CDR3 DNA follows: TGTGCCAGCAGTTTGGGTGACAGGACCGCGATTAACTATGGCTACACCTTC. Protein: CASSLGDRTAINYGYTF.

This chain uses TRBV10-1 with TRBJ1-4, with 8 bases identical to TRBD1. This CDR3 comprises 15 residues. Germline CDR1 reads WNHNN; CDR2 reads SYGVQD (reference sequence). V gave up 0 bases and J gave up 9 bases; unmatched junction bases: 6. The CDR3 loop reads CASSESTSRGQKLFF. Here the CDR3 DNA reads TGCGCCAGCAGTGAGTCGACTTCCAGGGGGCAAAAACTGTTTTTT.

This chain connects TRBV7-3 to TRBJ2-1, with D perhaps TRBD2 (5 bases). CDR3 length equals 11 residues. Per germline, CDR1 SGHTA and CDR2 FQGTGA. Trimming stripped 8 bases from V and 10 bases from J, with 12 bases between. CDR3 protein: CASGSGGEQFF. CDR3 in DNA: TGTGCCAGCGGATCCGGAGGCGAGCAGTTCTTC. The full variable domain, its missing parts supplied by reference TRBV7-3 and TRBJ2-1, is GAGVSQTPSNKVTEKGKYVELRCDPISGHTALYWYRQSLGQGPEFLIYFQGTGAADDSGLPNDRFFAVRPEGSVSTLKIQRTERGDSAVYLCASGSGGEQFFGPGTRLTVL.

The V gene is TRBV30, the J gene TRBJ1-3; 9 nucleotides line up with TRBD1. This CDR3 comprises 19 residues. Trimming cost V 5 bases and J 0 bases; bases outside gene matches: 17. The germline CDR1 and CDR2 sequences are GTSNPN and SVGIG (reference sequence). The CDR3 loop reads CAWAQDRGPIILSGNTIYF. CDR3 DNA: TGTGCCTGGGCCCAGGACAGGGGACCAATTATACTCTCTGGAAACACCATATATTTT.

This chain links TRBV18 with TRBJ2-7; TRBD1 aligns across 7 bases. From germline, CDR1 is KGHSH and CDR2 LQKENI. This CDR3 is 15 amino acids long. V lost 3 bases, J lost 6 bases, and 11 bases stayed unmatched. DNA of the CDR3: TGTGCCAGCTCACCTATCGGACAGGCCGAAAGCGAGCAGTACTTC. It yields the protein CASSPIGQAESEQYF.

A single count supports this clone. V is TRBV4-2 and J is TRBJ1-5; D unresolved. V was cut by 0 bases and J by 6 bases, with 6 bases left in between. CDR1 is LGHNA and CDR2 is YNFKEQ in the germline V gene. The CDR3 has 13 amino acids. CDR3 sequence: CASSQDRVQPQHF. The CDR3 bases are TGTGCCAGCAGCCAAGATCGGGTTCAGCCCCAGCATTTT.

The chain links TRBV5-6 to TRBJ2-3; 7 nucleotides line up with TRBD2. This CDR3 spans 16 amino acids. Trimming cost V 0 bases and J 1 base; bases outside gene matches: 5. CDR1 SGHDT and CDR2 YYEEEE come from the germline V gene. The CDR3 bases are TGTGCCAGCAGCTTGGATCGAGGGAGGGGCACAGATACGCAGTATTTT. Translation gives CASSLDRGRGTDTQYF.

The V and J genes are TRBV29-1 and TRBJ1-1; 7 nucleotides agree with TRBD1. This CDR3 spans 15 amino acids. The trim removed 0 bases at V and 6 bases at J, leaving 10 bases unmatched. The V gene's germline CDR1 is SQVTM and CDR2 ANQGSEA. CDR3 sequence: CSVEDLRGGDAEAFF. The DNA of the CDR3 is TGCAGCGTTGAAGATCTGCGAGGGGGCGACGCTGAAGCTTTCTTT.

This chain connects TRBV5-6 to TRBJ1-3; D is unresolved. This CDR3 comprises 15 residues. Per the germline V gene, CDR1 is SGHDT and CDR2 is YYEEEE. The V and J ends lost 0 bases and 0 bases respectively, with 7 bases between them. Here the CDR3 reads CASSLGQLSGNTIYF. CDR3 DNA: TGTGCCAGCAGCTTGGGACAACTCTCTGGAAACACCATATATTTT.

This clone appeared once. V is TRBV5-1 and J is TRBJ2-1; D uncertain. There are 14 residues in the CDR3. The V and J ends lost 0 bases and 0 bases respectively, with 4 bases between them. Per the germline V gene, CDR1 is SGHRS and CDR2 is YFSETQ. CDR3 coding DNA: TGCGCCAGCAGCTTGGACAGCTCCTACAATGAGCAGTTCTTC. Translation gives CASSLDSSYNEQFF.

The chain carries TRBV7-9 and TRBJ1-1; D uncertain. CDR1 and CDR2 (germline): SEHNR, FQNEAQ (reference sequence). The CDR3 loop spans 15 amino acids. Deletions cut 3 bases from V and 4 bases from J, with 15 bases between. The CDR3 DNA is TGTGCCAGCAGCTTCGCCGGGAGTGGCAGCACTGAAGCTTTCTTT. Its translation: CASSFAGSGSTEAFF.

This clone appeared a single time. The chain recombines TRBV10-3 with TRBJ2-7, with TRBD1 matching over 8 bases. Unmatched junction bases numbered 1, after V lost 7 bases and J lost 2 bases. This CDR3 is built from 12 residues. Per the germline V gene, CDR1 is ENHRY and CDR2 is SYGVKD. CDR3 in amino acids: CAIKDRAYEQYF. CDR3 sequence (DNA): TGTGCCATCAAGGACAGGGCCTACGAGCAGTACTTC.

The chain has TRBV11-2 and TRBJ2-1, with TRBD2 matching over 11 bases. V lost 5 bases and J lost 9; bases outside the gene matches: 15. CDR3 length: 17 amino acids. Germline V gene lookup returns CDR1 SGHAT and CDR2 FQNNGV. The CDR3 DNA is TGTGCCAGCAGCGCCCGCCAGTTAGCGGGAGGGCCGGGTGAGCAGTTCTTC. Translated: CASSARQLAGGPGEQFF.

The chain carries TRBV19 and TRBJ1-1; no clear D. The germline V gene has CDR1 LNHDA and CDR2 SQIVND (reference sequence). The V end lost 3 bases, the J end lost 1 base, and 3 bases lay between the germline ends. CDR3 length: 12 residues. The CDR3 spells CASSIRNTEAFF. DNA of the CDR3: TGTGCCAGTAGTATCAGGAACACTGAAGCTTTCTTT.

The chain links TRBV7-1 to TRBJ1-2, with a weak D call TRBD1 (5 bases). TRBV7-1 has ORF status, its function being uncertain. With 4 bases removed from V and 10 bases from J, the gap between germline ends came to 25 bases. The CDR3 extends over 16 amino acids. The CDR3 bases are TGTGCCAGCAGCTTAGGGCCGGGGCCCCAAAACCAAGACTACACCTTC. Translating it yields CASSLGPGPQNQDYTF.

For the CDR3, the DNA is TGTGCCAGCAGCTTGGGCCCGACAGGGGACGAGCAGTACTTC. This sequence encodes CASSLGPTGDEQYF. The V call is TRBV5-5, the J call TRBJ2-7; TRBD1 matches 8 bases. This CDR3 is built from 14 residues. CDR1 is SGHKS and CDR2 is YYEKEE in the germline V gene (reference sequence). The junction had 4 bases not matched to a gene; V was cut back by 0 bases and J by 5 bases. The variable domain in full, completed from reference TRBV5-5 and TRBJ2-7, reads DAGVTQSPTHLIKTRGQQVTLRCSPISGHKSVSWYQQVLGQGPQFIFQYYEKEERGRGNFPDRFSARQFPNYSSELNVNALLLGDSALYLCASSLGPTGDEQYFGPGTRLTVT.

The chain carries TRBV5-1 and TRBJ1-5; 7 nucleotides agree with TRBD1. J lost 3 bases, V lost 2 bases, and 5 bases had no gene match. This CDR3 comprises 15 residues. From germline, CDR1 is SGHRS and CDR2 YFSETQ. This CDR3 reads CASSFTGEANQPQHF. Here the CDR3 DNA reads TGCGCCAGCAGCTTTACAGGGGAGGCCAATCAGCCCCAGCATTTT.